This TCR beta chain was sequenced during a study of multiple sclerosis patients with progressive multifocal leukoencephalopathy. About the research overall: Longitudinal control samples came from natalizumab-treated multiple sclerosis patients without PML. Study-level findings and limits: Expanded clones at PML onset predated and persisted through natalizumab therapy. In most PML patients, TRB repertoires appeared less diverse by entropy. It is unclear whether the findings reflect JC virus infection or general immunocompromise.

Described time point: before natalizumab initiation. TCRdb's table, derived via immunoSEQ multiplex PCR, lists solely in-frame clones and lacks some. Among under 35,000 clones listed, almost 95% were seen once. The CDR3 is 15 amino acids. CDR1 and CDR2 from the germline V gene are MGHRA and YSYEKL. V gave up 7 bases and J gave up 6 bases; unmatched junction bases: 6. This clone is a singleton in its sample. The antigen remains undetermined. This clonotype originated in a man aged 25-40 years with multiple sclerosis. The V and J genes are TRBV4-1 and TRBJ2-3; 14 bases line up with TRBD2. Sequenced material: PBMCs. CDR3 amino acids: CASTRLAGGSDTQYF. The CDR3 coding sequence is TGCGCCAGCACTAGACTAGCGGGAGGGTCTGATACGCAGTATTTT.